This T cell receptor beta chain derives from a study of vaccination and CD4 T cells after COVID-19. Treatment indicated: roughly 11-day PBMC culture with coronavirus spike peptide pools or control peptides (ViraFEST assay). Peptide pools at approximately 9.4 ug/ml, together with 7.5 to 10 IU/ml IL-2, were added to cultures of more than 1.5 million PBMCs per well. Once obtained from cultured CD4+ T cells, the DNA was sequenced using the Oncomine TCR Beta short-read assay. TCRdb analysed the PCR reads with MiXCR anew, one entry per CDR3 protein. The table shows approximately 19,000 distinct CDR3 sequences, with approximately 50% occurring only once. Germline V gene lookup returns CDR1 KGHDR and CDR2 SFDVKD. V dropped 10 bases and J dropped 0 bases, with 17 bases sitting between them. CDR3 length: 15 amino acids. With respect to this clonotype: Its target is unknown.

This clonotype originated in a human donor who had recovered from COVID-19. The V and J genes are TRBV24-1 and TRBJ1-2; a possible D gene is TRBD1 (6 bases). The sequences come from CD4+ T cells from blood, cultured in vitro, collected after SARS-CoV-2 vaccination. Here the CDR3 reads CATGGGRSTNYGYTF. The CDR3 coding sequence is TGTGCCACTGGGGGGGGCAGATCCACTAACTATGGCTACACCTTC.